This record concerns one TCR beta chain sequence. The CDR3 is 14 amino acids. Germline lookup yields CDR1 SGHNT and CDR2 YYREEE (reference sequence). Deletions cut 4 bases from V and 2 bases from J, with 9 bases between. These data belong to a study of blood T cell repertoires in COVID-19. Sequenced by immunoSEQ multiplex PCR; TCRdb stores in-frame clones only, minus some. The sample has about 100,000 clones, approximately 90% seen once; the top ten hold 0.97%. The clonotype was recovered from a man between 60 and 70 years old with acute or convalescent COVID-19. The sample consisted of peripheral blood. The rearrangement joins TRBV5-4 to TRBJ2-2; the D gene is possibly TRBD1 (6 bases). The CDR3 sequence is CASSRDINTGELFF. Written as DNA, the CDR3 is TGTGCCAGCAGCCGGGACATTAACACCGGGGAGCTGTTTTTT.